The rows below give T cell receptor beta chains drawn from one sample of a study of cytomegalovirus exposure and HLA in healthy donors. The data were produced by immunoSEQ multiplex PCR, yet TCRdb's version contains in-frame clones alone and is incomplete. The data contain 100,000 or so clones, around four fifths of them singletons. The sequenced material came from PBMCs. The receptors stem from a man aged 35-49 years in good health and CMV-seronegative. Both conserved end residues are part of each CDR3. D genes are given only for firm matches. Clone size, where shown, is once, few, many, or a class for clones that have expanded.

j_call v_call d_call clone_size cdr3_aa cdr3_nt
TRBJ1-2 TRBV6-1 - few CASSEALRGRHYGYTF TGTGCCAGCAGTGAAGCGCTCCGGGGTCGGCACTATGGCTACACCTTC
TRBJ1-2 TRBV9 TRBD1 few CASSDGQGEGYTF TGTGCCAGCAGCGACGGACAGGGGGAGGGCTACACCTTC
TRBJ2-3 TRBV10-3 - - CAISRQVITDTQYF TGTGCCATCAGCAGACAGGTCATCACAGATACGCAGTATTTT
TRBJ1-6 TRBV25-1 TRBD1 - CASRAPGQYNSPLHF TGTGCCAGCAGGGCACCGGGACAGTATAATTCACCCCTCCACTTT
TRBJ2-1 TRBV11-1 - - CASRIRSDSSYNEQFF TGTGCCAGCAGGATACGATCGGACAGCTCCTACAATGAGCAGTTCTTC
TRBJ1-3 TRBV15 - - CATSRDLASSGNTIYF TGTGCCACCAGCAGAGATCTTGCCAGCTCTGGAAACACCATATATTTT
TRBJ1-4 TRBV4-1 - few CASSLMWARNEKLFF TGCGCCAGCAGCCTCATGTGGGCGCGCAATGAAAAACTGTTTTTT
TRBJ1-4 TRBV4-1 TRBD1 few CASSQGTADAEKLFF TGCGCCAGCAGCCAGGGGACAGCCGACGCGGAAAAACTGTTTTTT
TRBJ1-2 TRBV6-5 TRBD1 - CASNTYRGGDYGYTF TGTGCCAGCAACACGTACAGGGGCGGCGACTATGGCTACACCTTC
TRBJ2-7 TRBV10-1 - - CASSQKTAYEQYF TGCGCCAGCAGTCAGAAGACAGCCTACGAGCAGTACTTC